This entry is about one T cell receptor beta chain. The time point here: blood 2 weeks post-SBRT. Noted treatment: 15 Gy SBRT to primary tumor, nephrectomy 4 weeks later. Sequencing was performed with immunoSEQ multiplex PCR; in TCRdb, only in-frame clones are kept and a portion is missing. The sample has some 72,000 clones, over 80% seen once. This record comes from a study of radiation and T cells in renal cell carcinoma. The CDR3 consists of 15 residues. Germline CDR1 reads SGHRS; CDR2 reads YFSETQ. Trimming removed 4 bases from V and 1 base from J, with 15 bases in between. The J gene is TRBJ2-7, the V gene TRBV5-1, with D tentatively TRBD2 (7 bases). This TCR came from a man aged 60 to 75 with renal cell carcinoma. The specimen was blood, collected from a patient whose treatment included radiotherapy and nephrectomy. CDR3 coding DNA: TGCGCCAGCAGCCCCCGGGGGGCGACTTCCTACGAGCAGTACTTC. It yields the protein CASSPRGATSYEQYF.